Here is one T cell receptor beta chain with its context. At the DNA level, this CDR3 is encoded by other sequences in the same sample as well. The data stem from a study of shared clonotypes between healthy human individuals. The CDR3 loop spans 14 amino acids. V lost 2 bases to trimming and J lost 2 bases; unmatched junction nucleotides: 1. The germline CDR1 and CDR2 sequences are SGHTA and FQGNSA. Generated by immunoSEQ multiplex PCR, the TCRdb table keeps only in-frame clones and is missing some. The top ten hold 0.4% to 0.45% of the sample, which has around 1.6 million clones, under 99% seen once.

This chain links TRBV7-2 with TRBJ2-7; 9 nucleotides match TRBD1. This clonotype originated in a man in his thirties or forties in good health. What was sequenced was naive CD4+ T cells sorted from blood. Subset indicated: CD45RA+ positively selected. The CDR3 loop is CASSLRQGAYEQYF. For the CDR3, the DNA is TGTGCCAGCAGCTTAAGACAGGGGGCCTACGAGCAGTACTTC.